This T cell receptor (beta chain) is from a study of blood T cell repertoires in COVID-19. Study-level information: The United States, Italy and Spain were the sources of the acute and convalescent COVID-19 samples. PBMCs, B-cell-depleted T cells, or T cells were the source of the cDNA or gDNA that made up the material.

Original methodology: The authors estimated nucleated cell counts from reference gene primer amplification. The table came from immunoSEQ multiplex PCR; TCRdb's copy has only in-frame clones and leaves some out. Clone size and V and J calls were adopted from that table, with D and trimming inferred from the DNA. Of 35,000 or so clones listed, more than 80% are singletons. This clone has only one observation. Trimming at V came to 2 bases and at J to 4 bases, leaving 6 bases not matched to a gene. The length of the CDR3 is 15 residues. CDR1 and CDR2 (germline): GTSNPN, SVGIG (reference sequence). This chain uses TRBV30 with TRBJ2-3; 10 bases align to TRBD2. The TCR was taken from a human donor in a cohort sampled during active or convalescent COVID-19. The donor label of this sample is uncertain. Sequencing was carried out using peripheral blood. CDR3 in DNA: TGTGCCTGGAGTTCACTAGCGGGAATCTCAGATACGCAGTATTTT. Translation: CAWSSLAGISDTQYF.